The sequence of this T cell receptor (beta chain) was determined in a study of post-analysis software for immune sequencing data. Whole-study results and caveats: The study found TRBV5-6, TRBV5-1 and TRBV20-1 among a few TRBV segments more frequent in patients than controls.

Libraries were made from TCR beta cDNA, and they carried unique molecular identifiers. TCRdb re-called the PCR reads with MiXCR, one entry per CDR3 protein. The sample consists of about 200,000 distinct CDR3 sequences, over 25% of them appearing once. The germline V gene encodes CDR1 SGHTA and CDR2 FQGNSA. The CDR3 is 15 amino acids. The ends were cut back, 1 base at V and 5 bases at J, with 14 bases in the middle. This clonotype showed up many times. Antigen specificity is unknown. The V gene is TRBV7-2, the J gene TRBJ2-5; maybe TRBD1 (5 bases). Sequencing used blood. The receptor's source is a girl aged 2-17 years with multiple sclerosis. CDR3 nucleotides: TGTGCCAGCAGCTTAGGGGGCTTGAAGGGGGAGACCCAGTACTTC. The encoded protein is CASSLGGLKGETQYF.